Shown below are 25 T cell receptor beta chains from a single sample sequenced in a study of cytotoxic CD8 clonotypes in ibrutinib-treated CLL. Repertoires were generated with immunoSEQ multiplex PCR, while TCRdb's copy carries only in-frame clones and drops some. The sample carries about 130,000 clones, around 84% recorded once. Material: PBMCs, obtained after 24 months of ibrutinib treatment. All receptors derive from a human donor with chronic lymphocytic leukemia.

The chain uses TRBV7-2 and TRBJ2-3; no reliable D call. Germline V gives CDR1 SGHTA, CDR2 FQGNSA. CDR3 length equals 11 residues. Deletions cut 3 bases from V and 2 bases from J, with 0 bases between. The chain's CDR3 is CASSFTDTQYF. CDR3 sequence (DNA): TGTGCCAGCAGCTTCACAGATACGCAGTATTTT.

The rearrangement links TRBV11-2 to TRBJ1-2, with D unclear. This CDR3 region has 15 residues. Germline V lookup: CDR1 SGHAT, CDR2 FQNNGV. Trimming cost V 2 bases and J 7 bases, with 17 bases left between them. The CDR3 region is CASSLLILGTSGYTF. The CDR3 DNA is TGTGCCAGCAGCTTACTTATCTTGGGAACCTCTGGCTACACCTTC. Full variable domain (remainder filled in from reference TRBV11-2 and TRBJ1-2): EAGVAQSPRYKIIEKRQSVAFWCNPISGHATLYWYQQILGQGPKLLIQFQNNGVVDDSQLPKDRFSAERLKGVDSTLKIQPAKLEDSAVYLCASSLLILGTSGYTFGSGTRLTVV.

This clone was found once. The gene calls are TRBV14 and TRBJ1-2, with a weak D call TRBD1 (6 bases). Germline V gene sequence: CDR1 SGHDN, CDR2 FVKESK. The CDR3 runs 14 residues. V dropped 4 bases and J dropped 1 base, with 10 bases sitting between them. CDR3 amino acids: CASSLMDSNYGYTF. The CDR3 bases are TGTGCCAGCAGCCTTATGGACAGTAACTATGGCTACACCTTC.

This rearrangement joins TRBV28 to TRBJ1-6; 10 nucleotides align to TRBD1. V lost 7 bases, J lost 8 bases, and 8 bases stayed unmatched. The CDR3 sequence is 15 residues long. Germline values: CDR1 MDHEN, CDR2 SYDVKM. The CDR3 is CASTSPGTGDSPLHF. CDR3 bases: TGTGCCAGCACGTCCCCCGGGACAGGGGATTCACCCCTCCACTTT.

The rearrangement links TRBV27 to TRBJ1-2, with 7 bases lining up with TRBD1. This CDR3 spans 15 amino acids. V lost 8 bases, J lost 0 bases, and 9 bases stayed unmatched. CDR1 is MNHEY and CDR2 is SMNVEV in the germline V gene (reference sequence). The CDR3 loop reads CASGSSGTANYGYTF. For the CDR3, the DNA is TGTGCCAGCGGATCCTCCGGGACAGCTAACTATGGCTACACCTTC.

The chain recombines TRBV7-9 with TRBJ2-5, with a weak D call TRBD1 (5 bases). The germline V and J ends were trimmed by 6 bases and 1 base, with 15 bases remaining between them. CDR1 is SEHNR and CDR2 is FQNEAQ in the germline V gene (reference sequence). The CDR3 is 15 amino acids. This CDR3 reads CASRKTDSVQETQYF. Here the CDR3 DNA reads TGTGCCAGCAGAAAGACCGACAGTGTCCAAGAGACCCAGTACTTC.

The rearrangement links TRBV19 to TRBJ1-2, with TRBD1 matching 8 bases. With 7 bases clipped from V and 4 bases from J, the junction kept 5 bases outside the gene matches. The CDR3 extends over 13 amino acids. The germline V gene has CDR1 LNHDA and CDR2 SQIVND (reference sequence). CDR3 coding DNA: TGTGCCAGTAATACCGGGACAGGCTATGGCTACACCTTC. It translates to CASNTGTGYGYTF.

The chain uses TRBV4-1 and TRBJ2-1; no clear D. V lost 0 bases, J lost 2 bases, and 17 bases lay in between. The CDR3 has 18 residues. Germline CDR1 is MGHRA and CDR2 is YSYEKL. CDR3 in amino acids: CASSQETQPWRPYNEQFF. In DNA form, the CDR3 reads TGCGCCAGCAGCCAAGAGACACAACCATGGCGGCCCTACAATGAGCAGTTCTTC.

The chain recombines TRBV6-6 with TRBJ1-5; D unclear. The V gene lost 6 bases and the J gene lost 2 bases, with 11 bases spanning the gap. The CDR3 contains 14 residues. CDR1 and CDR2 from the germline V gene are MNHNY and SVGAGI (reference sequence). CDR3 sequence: CASRPDGRNQPQHF. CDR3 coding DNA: TGTGCCAGCAGACCGGACGGCCGCAATCAGCCCCAGCATTTT.

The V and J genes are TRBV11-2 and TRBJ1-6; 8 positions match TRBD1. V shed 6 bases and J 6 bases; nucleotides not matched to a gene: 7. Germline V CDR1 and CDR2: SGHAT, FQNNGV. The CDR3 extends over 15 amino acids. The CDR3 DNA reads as TGTGCCAGCAGACCACAGGGGGGTGCTAATTCACCCCTCCACTTT. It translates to CASRPQGGANSPLHF.

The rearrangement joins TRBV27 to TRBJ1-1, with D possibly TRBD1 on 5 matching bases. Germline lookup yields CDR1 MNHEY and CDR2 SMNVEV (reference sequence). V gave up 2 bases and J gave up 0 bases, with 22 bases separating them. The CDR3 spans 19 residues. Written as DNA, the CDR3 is TGTGCCAGCAGTTTAGTTATGACGCAGGGCTTGGGGGTGAACACTGAAGCTTTCTTT. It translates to CASSLVMTQGLGVNTEAFF.

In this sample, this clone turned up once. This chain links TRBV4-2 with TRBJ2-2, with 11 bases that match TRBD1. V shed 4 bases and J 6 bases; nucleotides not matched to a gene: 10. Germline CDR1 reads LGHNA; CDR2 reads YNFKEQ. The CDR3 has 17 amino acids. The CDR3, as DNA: TGTGCCAGCAGCCGCTCGGGACAGGGGGGACGGTCCGGGGAGCTGTTTTTT. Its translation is CASSRSGQGGRSGELFF.

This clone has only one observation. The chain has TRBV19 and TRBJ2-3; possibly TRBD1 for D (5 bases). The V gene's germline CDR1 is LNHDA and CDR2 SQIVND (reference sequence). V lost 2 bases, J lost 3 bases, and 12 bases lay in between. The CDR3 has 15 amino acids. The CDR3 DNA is TGTGCCAGTAGTATATCCAGGGTTGGTACAGATACGCAGTATTTT. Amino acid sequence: CASSISRVGTDTQYF.

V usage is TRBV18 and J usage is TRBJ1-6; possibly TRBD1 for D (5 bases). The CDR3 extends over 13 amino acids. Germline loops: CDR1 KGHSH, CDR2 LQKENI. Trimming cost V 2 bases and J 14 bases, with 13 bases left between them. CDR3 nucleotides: TGTGCCAGCTCACCAGAACACGGGGGGTCCCTCCACTTT. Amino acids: CASSPEHGGSLHF.

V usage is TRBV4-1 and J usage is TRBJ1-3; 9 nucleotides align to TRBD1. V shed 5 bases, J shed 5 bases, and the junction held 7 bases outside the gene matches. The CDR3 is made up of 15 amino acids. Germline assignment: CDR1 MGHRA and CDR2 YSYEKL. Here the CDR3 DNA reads TGCGCCAGCAGCGCGACCGGGACAGGGAGAAACACCATATATTTT. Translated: CASSATGTGRNTIYF.

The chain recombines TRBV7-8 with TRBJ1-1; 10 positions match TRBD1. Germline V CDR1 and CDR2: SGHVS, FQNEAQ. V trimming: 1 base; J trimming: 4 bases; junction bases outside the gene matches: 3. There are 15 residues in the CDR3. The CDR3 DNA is TGTGCCAGCAGCTTAGGACAGGGGGCGGGCACTGAAGCTTTCTTT. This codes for CASSLGQGAGTEAFF. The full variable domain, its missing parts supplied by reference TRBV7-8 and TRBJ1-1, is GAGVSQSPRYKVAKRGQDVALRCDPISGHVSLFWYQQALGQGPEFLTYFQNEAQLDKSGLPSDRFFAERPEGSVSTLKIQRTQQEDSAVYLCASSLGQGAGTEAFFGQGTRLTVV.

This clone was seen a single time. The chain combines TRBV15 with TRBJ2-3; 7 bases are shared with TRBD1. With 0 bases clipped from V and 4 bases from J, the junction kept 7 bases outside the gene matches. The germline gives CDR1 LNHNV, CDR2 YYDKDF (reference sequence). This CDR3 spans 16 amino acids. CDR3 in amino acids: CATSRERYRGADTQYF. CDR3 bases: TGTGCCACCAGCAGAGAACGGTACAGGGGCGCAGATACGCAGTATTTT. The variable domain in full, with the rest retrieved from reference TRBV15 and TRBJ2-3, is DAMVIQNPRYQVTQFGKPVTLSCSQTLNHNVMYWYQQKSSQAPKLLFHYYDKDFNNEADTPDNFQSRRPNTSFCFLDIRSPGLGDTAMYLCATSRERYRGADTQYFGPGTRLTVL.

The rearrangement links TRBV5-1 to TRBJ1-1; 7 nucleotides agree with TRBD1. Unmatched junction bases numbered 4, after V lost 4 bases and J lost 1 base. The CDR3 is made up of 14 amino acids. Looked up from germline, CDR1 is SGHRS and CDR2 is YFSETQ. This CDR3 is CASSPGGPNTEAFF. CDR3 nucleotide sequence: TGCGCCAGCAGCCCAGGGGGACCGAACACTGAAGCTTTCTTT.

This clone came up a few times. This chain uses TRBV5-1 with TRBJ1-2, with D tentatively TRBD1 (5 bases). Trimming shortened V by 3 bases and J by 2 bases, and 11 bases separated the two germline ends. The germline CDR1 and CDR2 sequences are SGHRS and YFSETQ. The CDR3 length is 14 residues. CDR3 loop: CASSSTRENYGYTF. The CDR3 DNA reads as TGCGCCAGCAGCTCGACCAGGGAAAACTATGGCTACACCTTC. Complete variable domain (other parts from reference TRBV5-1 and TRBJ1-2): KAGVTQTPRYLIKTRGQQVTLSCSPISGHRSVSWYQQTPGQGLQFLFEYFSETQRNKGNFPGRFSGRQFSNSRSEMNVSTLELGDSALYLCASSSTRENYGYTFGSGTRLTVV.

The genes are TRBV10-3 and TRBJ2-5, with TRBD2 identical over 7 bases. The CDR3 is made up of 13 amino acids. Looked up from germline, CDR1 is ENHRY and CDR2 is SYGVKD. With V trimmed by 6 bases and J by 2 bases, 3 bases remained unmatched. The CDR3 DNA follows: TGTGCCATCAGCTGGACTAGTCAAGAGACCCAGTACTTC. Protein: CAISWTSQETQYF.

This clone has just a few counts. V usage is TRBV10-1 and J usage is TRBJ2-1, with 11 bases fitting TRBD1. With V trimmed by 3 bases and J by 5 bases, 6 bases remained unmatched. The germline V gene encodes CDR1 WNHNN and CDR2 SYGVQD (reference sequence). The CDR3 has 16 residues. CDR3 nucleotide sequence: TGCGCCAGCAGTGATCCGGGACAGGGGGAAGACAATGAGCAGTTCTTC. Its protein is CASSDPGQGEDNEQFF.

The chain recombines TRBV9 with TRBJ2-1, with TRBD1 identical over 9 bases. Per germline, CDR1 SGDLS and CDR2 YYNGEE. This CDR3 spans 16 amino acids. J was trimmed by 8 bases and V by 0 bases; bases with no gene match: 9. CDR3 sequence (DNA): TGTGCCAGCAGCGTAGCGATGGGACAGGGTCAGGATGAGCAGTTCTTC. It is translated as CASSVAMGQGQDEQFF.

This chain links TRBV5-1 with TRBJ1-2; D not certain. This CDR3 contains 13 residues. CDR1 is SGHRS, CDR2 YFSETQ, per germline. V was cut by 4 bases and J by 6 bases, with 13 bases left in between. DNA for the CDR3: TGCGCCAGCAGCCTGGGCGTTTCTGATGGCTACACCTTC. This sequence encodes CASSLGVSDGYTF.

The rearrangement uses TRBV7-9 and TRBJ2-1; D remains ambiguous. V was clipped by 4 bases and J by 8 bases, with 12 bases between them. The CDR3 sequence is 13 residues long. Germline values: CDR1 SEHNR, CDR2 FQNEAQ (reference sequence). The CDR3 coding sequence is TGTGCCAGCAGCTCCACAAACGTAGATGAGCAGTTCTTC. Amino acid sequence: CASSSTNVDEQFF.

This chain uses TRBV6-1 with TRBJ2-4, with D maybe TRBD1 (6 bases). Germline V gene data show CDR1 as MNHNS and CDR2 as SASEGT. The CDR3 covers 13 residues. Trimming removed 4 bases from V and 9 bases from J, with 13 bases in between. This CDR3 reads CASSGPGVGIQYF. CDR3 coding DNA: TGTGCCAGCAGTGGGCCAGGGGTCGGCATTCAGTACTTC.